The rows below give T cell receptor beta chains drawn from one sample of a study of cytomegalovirus exposure and HLA in healthy donors. Measured with immunoSEQ multiplex PCR; TCRdb has only the in-frame clones, and not every one. The sample's table shows some 75,000 clones. Sequenced input: PBMCs. These receptors were collected from a man aged 40-50 years in good health and CMV-seronegative. CDR3s include the opening cysteine and the closing phenylalanine or tryptophan. The order of the fields is D gene, V gene, J gene, CDR3 DNA, CDR3 protein. D genes are given only for firm matches.

D gene: .
V gene: TRBV20-1
J gene: TRBJ1-2
CDR3 DNA: TGCATGGACATCTATGGCTACACCTTC
CDR3 protein: CMDIYGYTF

D gene: TRBD2
V gene: TRBV30
J gene: TRBJ2-3
CDR3 DNA: TGTGCCTGGTCGAGAGCGGGGGGGGGAGGTACGCAGTATTTT
CDR3 protein: CAWSRAGGGGTQYF

D gene: .
V gene: TRBV6-5
J gene: TRBJ1-1
CDR3 DNA: TGTGCCAGCAGTTACAGGGGCCCAGGGTCGAACACTGAAGCTTTCTTT
CDR3 protein: CASSYRGPGSNTEAFF

D gene: TRBD1
V gene: TRBV29-1
J gene: TRBJ2-3
CDR3 DNA: TGCACCGGGACAGGGGGCCCAGATACGCAGTATTTT
CDR3 protein: CTGTGGPDTQYF

D gene: TRBD1
V gene: TRBV7-9
J gene: TRBJ2-4
CDR3 DNA: TGTGCCAGCAAGGGACAGGGGACGTCTAACATTCAGTACTTC
CDR3 protein: CASKGQGTSNIQYF

D gene: TRBD1
V gene: TRBV2
J gene: TRBJ1-3
CDR3 DNA: TGTGCCAGCAGTGAGCAGGGGGGCGAGGGAAACACCATATATTTT
CDR3 protein: CASSEQGGEGNTIYF

D gene: TRBD1
V gene: TRBV27
J gene: TRBJ1-5
CDR3 DNA: TGTGCCAGCAGCCCGACAGGGAGAAGCAATCAGCCCCAGCATTTT
CDR3 protein: CASSPTGRSNQPQHF

D gene: .
V gene: TRBV28
J gene: TRBJ2-5
CDR3 DNA: TGTGCCAGCAGTTTGAGCAAATCCCAAGAGACCCAGTACTTC
CDR3 protein: CASSLSKSQETQYF

D gene: .
V gene: TRBV27
J gene: TRBJ2-7
CDR3 DNA: TGTGCCAGCGGCCCGGCGGCCTACGAGCAGTACTTC
CDR3 protein: CASGPAAYEQYF

D gene: .
V gene: TRBV7-2
J gene: TRBJ2-5
CDR3 DNA: TGTGCCAGCAGCCCTCTCTCGGGAGTGGGGGAGACCCAGTACTTC
CDR3 protein: CASSPLSGVGETQYF

D gene: .
V gene: TRBV6-1
J gene: TRBJ2-7
CDR3 DNA: TGTGCCAGCACGACAATAACCTACGAGCAGTACTTC
CDR3 protein: CASTTITYEQYF

D gene: .
V gene: TRBV28
J gene: TRBJ2-5
CDR3 DNA: TGTGCCAGCAGTTTATCCCCTACAGGGAACCAAGAGACCCAGTACTTC
CDR3 protein: CASSLSPTGNQETQYF

D gene: TRBD1
V gene: TRBV7-2
J gene: TRBJ1-5
CDR3 DNA: TGTGCCAGCAGCTCGAGGGGGCCGGGCAATCAGCCCCAGCATTTT
CDR3 protein: CASSSRGPGNQPQHF

D gene: TRBD2
V gene: TRBV28
J gene: TRBJ2-7
CDR3 DNA: TGTGCCAGCAGTTTACAATTCCGGACTAGCGGGAGGCAGACCTACGAGCAGTACTTC
CDR3 protein: CASSLQFRTSGRQTYEQYF

D gene: TRBD1
V gene: TRBV10-1
J gene: TRBJ2-3
CDR3 DNA: TGCGCCAGCAGTAGGGGACAGGGGGCAACAGATACGCAGTATTTT
CDR3 protein: CASSRGQGATDTQYF